Presented here are 12 T cell receptor beta chains from one specimen sequenced in a study of blood T cells in healthy people across ages. Combining a sample-barcoded 5' primer with a J-beta primer mix, a second PCR ran for about 6 to 11 cycles. TCRdb independently ran MiXCR on the 5' RACE reads; one entry per CDR3 protein. This sample has 500,000 to 650,000 distinct CDR3 sequences, with approximately 26% found just once. The same sample was also used in a study of T cells of mothers and their children.

Input material: blood. Source of these receptors: a boy between 2 and 10 years old in good health.

This clonotype was observed a few times. J is TRBJ2-5 and V is TRBV28; a possible D gene is TRBD2 (5 bases). This CDR3 comprises 14 residues. CDR1 MDHEN and CDR2 SYDVKM come from the germline V gene. Trimming stripped 5 bases from V and 7 bases from J, with 17 bases between. For the CDR3, the DNA is TGTGCCAGCAGTCAGCTCCCAAGTGGAGGGACCCAGTACTTC. Translation gives CASSQLPSGGTQYF.

The chain has TRBV20-1 and TRBJ2-3; TRBD1 or TRBD2 may be the D gene (5 bases each). Germline CDR1 and CDR2: DFQATT and SNEGSKA (reference sequence). V lost 0 bases and J 5 bases, leaving 18 bases between the germline ends. This CDR3 has 16 amino acids. For the CDR3, the DNA is TGCAGTGCTAGAGATCAAAGGGACGGAGCTGGAGATACGCAGTATTTT. The encoded protein is CSARDQRDGAGDTQYF.

This chain joins TRBV3-1 and TRBJ1-4, with unresolved D. This CDR3 contains 13 residues. CDR1 and CDR2 from the germline V gene are LGHDT and YNNKEL (reference sequence). V shed 5 bases and J shed 8 bases, with 12 bases lying between them. CDR3 in DNA: TGTGCCAGCAGCTCCGCTTCGGGGGAAAAACTGTTTTTT. Its translation is CASSSASGEKLFF.

In its sample, this clonotype was seen a few times. The J gene is TRBJ2-6, the V gene TRBV19; D is uncertain. CDR1 and CDR2 (germline): LNHDA, SQIVND (reference sequence). This CDR3 is 15 amino acids long. V was cut by 4 bases and J by 0 bases, with 7 bases left in between. In DNA form, the CDR3 reads TGTGCCAGTAGTAGGGATATCTCTGGGGCCAACGTCCTGACTTTC. Its protein product is CASSRDISGANVLTF.

This clonotype was picked up a small number of times. The chain recombines TRBV7-9 with TRBJ2-7; TRBD1 agrees at 7 bases. V was pared by 5 bases and J by 5 bases, with 6 bases of the junction left unmatched. Germline CDR1 SEHNR, CDR2 FQNEAQ (reference sequence). There are 13 residues in the CDR3. The CDR3 is CASSDRVLDEQYF. CDR3 nucleotide sequence: TGTGCCAGCAGCGACAGGGTCCTGGACGAGCAGTACTTC. The whole variable domain, remainder taken from reference TRBV7-9 and TRBJ2-7, is DTGVSQNPRHKITKRGQNVTFRCDPISEHNRLYWYRQTLGQGPEFLTYFQNEAQLEKSRLLSDRFSAERPKGSFSTLEIQRTEQGDSAMYLCASSDRVLDEQYFGPGTRLTVT.

This chain links TRBV5-1 with TRBJ2-4; D may be TRBD1 (7 bases). The germline gives CDR1 SGHRS, CDR2 YFSETQ. V was pared by 5 bases and J by 5 bases, with 14 bases between. The CDR3 has 14 residues. This CDR3 reads CASSQEGTENIQYF. The CDR3 nucleotides read TGCGCCAGCAGTCAGGAGGGGACAGAAAACATTCAGTACTTC. Variable domain in full (rest from reference TRBV5-1 and TRBJ2-4): KAGVTQTPRYLIKTRGQQVTLSCSPISGHRSVSWYQQTPGQGLQFLFEYFSETQRNKGNFPGRFSGRQFSNSRSEMNVSTLELGDSALYLCASSQEGTENIQYFGAGTRLSVL.

The V and J genes are TRBV29-1 and TRBJ2-4; a weak D match, TRBD2 (6 bases). V was clipped by 0 bases and J by 1 base, with 10 bases between them. The CDR3 is 15 amino acids. Germline-derived CDR1 and CDR2 are SQVTM and ANQGSEA. CDR3 bases: TGCAGCGTTGAAGATGGGGGGACGGCCAAAAACATTCAGTACTTC. It translates to CSVEDGGTAKNIQYF.

V and J are TRBV12-3 or TRBV12-4 and TRBJ1-2, with D perhaps matching TRBD1 (5 bases). Trimming took off 5 bases at V and 0 bases at J, with 10 bases between the two ends. The CDR3 consists of 14 residues. The CDR3 nucleotides read TGTGCCAGCAGTCCGCGGGGCTCTAACTATGGCTACACCTTC. Its translation is CASSPRGSNYGYTF.

Note on this clonotype: A read error may produce the germline difference seen at one junction end. The V gene is TRBV28, the J gene TRBJ2-7; D gene unclear. Germline CDR1 reads MDHEN; CDR2 reads SYDVKM. CDR3 length equals 11 residues. Written as DNA, the CDR3 is TGTGCCAGCAGTTCTCCATACGAGCGGTACTTC. It encodes CASSSPYERYF.

A few counts support this clonotype. J is TRBJ2-5 and V is TRBV5-1; 7 bases map to TRBD2. The germline V gene encodes CDR1 SGHRS and CDR2 YFSETQ. V lost 1 base and J lost 5; bases outside the gene matches: 8. This CDR3 has 15 residues. The CDR3 spells CASSLMSSGGETQYF. The CDR3 DNA sequence: TGCGCCAGCAGCTTGATGTCTAGCGGAGGGGAGACCCAGTACTTC.

Only one count was recorded for this clonotype. This sequence joins TRBV4-3 and TRBJ1-2; 7 nucleotides align to TRBD1. With 3 bases clipped from V and 2 bases from J, the junction kept 9 bases outside the gene matches. The CDR3 runs to 16 residues. Germline CDR1 LGHNA, CDR2 YSLEER. The CDR3 sequence is CASSHSRTGTNYGYTF. The CDR3 bases are TGCGCCAGCAGCCACTCACGGACAGGAACGAACTATGGCTACACCTTC.

Points on this clonotype: A much larger clone differs by one base, so this may be a read error. The rearrangement uses TRBV2 and TRBJ1-4; tentative D call: TRBD1 (5 bases). Germline V CDR1 and CDR2: SNHLY, FYNNEI. This CDR3 region has 13 residues. CDR3 nucleotides: TGTGCCAGCAATAGGGGAGGTAATGAAAAACTGGTTTTT. Translated: CASNRGGNEKLVF.